This T cell receptor (beta chain) emerged from a study of blood T cell repertoires in COVID-19. Background on the study: Acute-phase and convalescent COVID-19 samples originated in the United States, Italy and Spain. Sources were T cells, B-cell-depleted T cells, or PBMCs; the material itself was cDNA or gDNA.

Trimming shortened V by 5 bases and J by 6 bases, and 17 bases separated the two germline ends. CDR3 size: 14 residues. Germline values: CDR1 MNHEY, CDR2 SMNVEV (reference sequence). Per the study methods: Quantification of nucleated cells was approximated via reference gene primer amplification. The table came from immunoSEQ multiplex PCR; TCRdb's copy has only in-frame clones and leaves some out. V and J calls plus clone size are reproduced from that table; the DNA served to infer D and trimming. The sample contains 86,000 or so clones, roughly 84% of which appear only once. The V and J genes are TRBV27 and TRBJ2-7, with TRBD1 as a possible D gene (6 bases). The TCR comes from a man between 65 and 85 years old with acute or convalescent COVID-19. Sequencing was carried out using peripheral blood. Here the CDR3 DNA reads TGTGCCAGCAGTAACGGACAGTTGTTGGCCGAGCAGTACTTC. It translates to CASSNGQLLAEQYF.